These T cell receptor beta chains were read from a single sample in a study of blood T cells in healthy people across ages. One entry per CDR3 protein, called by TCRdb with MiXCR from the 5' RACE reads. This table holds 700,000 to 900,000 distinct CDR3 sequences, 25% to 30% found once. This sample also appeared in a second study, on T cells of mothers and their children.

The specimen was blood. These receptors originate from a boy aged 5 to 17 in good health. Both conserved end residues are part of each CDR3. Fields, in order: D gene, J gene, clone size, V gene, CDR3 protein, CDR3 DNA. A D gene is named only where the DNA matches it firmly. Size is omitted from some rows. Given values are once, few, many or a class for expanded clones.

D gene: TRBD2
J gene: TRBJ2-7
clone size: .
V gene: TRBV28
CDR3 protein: CASSPPGLAGGFYEQYF
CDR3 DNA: TGTGCCAGCAGTCCACCTGGACTAGCGGGGGGATTCTACGAGCAGTACTTC

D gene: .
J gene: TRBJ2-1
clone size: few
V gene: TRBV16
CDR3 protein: CASKTPGNEQFF
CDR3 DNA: TGTGCCAGCAAAACCCCGGGCAATGAGCAGTTCTTC

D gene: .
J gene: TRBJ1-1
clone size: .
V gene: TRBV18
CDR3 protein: CASSPLGNRPEAFF
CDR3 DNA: TGTGCCAGCTCACCACTCGGGAATAGACCTGAAGCTTTCTTT

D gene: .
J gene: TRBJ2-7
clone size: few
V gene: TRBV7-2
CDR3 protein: CASSPDRIGYEQYF
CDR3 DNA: TGTGCCAGCAGCCCCGACAGGATAGGCTACGAGCAGTACTTC

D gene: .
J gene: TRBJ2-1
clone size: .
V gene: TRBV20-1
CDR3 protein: CSARDSKGGGNEQFF
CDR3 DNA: TGCAGTGCTAGAGATTCAAAGGGGGGGGGCAATGAGCAGTTCTTC

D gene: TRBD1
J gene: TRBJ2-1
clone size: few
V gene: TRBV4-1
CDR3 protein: CASSYPGQGLNEQFF
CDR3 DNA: TGCGCCAGCAGCTACCCGGGACAGGGGTTGAATGAGCAGTTCTTC

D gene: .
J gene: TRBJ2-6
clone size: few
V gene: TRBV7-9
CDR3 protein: CASSPSTGANVLTF
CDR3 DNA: TGTGCCAGCAGCCCATCGACTGGGGCCAACGTCCTGACTTTC

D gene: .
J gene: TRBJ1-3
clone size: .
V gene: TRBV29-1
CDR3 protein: CSVLEQGSRNTIYF
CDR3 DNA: TGCAGCGTTCTTGAGCAGGGGTCGAGAAACACCATATATTTT

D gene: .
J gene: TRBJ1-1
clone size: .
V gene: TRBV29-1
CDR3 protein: CSVDKSSTEAFF
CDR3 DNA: TGCAGCGTTGATAAGTCGAGCACTGAAGCTTTCTTT

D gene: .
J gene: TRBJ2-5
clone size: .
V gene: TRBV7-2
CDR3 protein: CASSLDPRGAQYF
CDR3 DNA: TGTGCCAGCAGCTTAGACCCGCGAGGGGCCCAGTACTTC

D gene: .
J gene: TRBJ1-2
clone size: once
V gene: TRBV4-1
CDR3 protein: CASSQDGDKNYGYTF
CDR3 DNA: TGCGCCAGCAGCCAAGACGGCGATAAAAATTATGGCTACACCTTC

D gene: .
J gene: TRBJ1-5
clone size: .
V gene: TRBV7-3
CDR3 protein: CASSLYGGQNQPQHF
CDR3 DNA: TGTGCCAGCAGCTTATACGGGGGCCAAAATCAGCCCCAGCATTTT

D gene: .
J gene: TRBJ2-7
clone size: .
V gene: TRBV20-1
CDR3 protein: CSARNRVAYEQYF
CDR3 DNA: TGCAGTGCTAGGAACAGGGTGGCCTACGAGCAGTACTTC

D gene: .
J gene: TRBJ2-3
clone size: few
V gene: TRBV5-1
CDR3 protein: CASSTEGGLFSPTDTQYF
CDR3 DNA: TGCGCCAGCAGCACAGAGGGTGGCCTATTTTCCCCCACAGATACGCAGTATTTT

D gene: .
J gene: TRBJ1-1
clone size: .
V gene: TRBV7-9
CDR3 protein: CASSLPRPEAFF
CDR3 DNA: TGTGCCAGCAGCTTACCCCGGCCTGAAGCTTTCTTT

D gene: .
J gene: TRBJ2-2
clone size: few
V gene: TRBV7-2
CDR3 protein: CASSAFGAANTGELFF
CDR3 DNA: TGTGCCAGCAGCGCCTTCGGGGCCGCGAACACCGGGGAGCTGTTTTTT

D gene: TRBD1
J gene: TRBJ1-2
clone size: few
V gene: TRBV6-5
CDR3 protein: CATQGDGYTF
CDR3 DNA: TGTGCCACTCAGGGGGACGGCTACACCTTC

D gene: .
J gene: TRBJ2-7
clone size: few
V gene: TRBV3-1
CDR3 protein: CASSPPGSPSSYEQYF
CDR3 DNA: TGTGCCAGCAGCCCTCCGGGGTCCCCGAGCTCCTACGAGCAGTACTTC

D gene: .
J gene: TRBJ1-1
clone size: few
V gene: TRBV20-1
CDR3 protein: CSARFLRRGIGAEAFF
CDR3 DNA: TGCAGTGCTAGATTCCTGAGGCGAGGAATAGGCGCTGAAGCTTTCTTT

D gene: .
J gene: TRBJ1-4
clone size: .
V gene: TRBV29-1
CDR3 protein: CSILRTLKGEKLFF
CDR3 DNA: TGCAGCATACTTCGGACATTAAAAGGGGAAAAACTGTTTTTT

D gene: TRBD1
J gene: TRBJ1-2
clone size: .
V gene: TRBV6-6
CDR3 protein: CASSLQQGAPGGGYTF
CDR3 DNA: TGTGCCAGCAGTTTACAACAGGGGGCGCCGGGAGGTGGCTACACCTTC

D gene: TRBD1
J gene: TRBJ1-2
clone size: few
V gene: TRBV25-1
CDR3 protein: CASSEQGDDGYTF
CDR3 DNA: TGTGCCAGCAGTGAACAGGGGGACGATGGCTACACCTTC

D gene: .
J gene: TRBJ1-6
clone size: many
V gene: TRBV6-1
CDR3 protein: CASRDFGGSSPLHF
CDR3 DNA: TGTGCCAGCAGGGATTTCGGGGGCAGTTCACCCCTCCACTTT

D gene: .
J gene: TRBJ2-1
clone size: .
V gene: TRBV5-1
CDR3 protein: CASSLVGGLGYNEQFF
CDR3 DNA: TGCGCCAGCAGCTTGGTGGGGGGATTAGGATACAATGAGCAGTTCTTC

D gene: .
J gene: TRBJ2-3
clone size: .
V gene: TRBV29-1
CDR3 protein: CSVGAGGTDTQYF
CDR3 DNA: TGCAGCGTAGGGGCAGGGGGCACAGATACGCAGTATTTT

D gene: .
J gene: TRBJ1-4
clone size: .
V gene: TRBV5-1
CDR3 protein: CASSLWTVTTNEKLFF
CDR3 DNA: TGCGCCAGCAGCCTATGGACGGTTACAACTAATGAAAAACTGTTTTTT

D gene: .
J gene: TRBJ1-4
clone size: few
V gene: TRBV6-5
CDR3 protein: CASSPSYPANEKLFF
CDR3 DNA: TGTGCCAGCAGCCCCTCGTATCCCGCTAATGAAAAACTGTTTTTT

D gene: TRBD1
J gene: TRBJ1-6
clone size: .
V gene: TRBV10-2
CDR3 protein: CASGTGENSPLHF
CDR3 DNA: TGCGCCAGTGGGACAGGGGAGAATTCACCCCTCCACTTT

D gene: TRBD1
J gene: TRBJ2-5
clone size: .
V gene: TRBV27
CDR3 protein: CASIDLQGQGAKEQYF
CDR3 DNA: TGTGCCAGCATCGACCTCCAGGGACAGGGGGCGAAGGAGCAGTACTTC

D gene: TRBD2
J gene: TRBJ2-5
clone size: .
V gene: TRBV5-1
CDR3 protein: CASSIGLAGGRETQYF
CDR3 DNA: TGCGCCAGCAGCATCGGACTAGCGGGGGGCCGGGAGACCCAGTACTTC

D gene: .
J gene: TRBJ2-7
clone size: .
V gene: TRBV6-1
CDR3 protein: CASSAPRGAAAYEQYF
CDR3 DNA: TGTGCCAGCAGTGCCCCCCGGGGGGCCGCGGCCTACGAGCAGTACTTC

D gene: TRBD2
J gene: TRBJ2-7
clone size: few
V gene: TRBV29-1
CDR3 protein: CSVVAAGGDYEQYF
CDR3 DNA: TGCAGCGTTGTAGCAGCGGGGGGCGACTACGAGCAGTACTTC

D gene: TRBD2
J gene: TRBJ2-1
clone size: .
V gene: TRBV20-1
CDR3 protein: CSARPILAGGPWEQFF
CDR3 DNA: TGCAGTGCTAGACCCATTCTAGCGGGGGGGCCGTGGGAGCAGTTCTTC

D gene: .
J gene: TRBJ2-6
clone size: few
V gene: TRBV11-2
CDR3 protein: CASSLEQSGANVLTF
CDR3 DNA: TGTGCCAGCAGCTTAGAGCAGTCTGGGGCCAACGTCCTGACTTTC

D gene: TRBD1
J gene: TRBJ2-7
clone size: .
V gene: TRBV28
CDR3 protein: CASSPWTGGDYEQYF
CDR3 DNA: TGTGCCAGCAGTCCCTGGACAGGGGGGGACTACGAGCAGTACTTC

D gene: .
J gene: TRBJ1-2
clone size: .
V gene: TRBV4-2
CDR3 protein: CASSQVTANYGCTF
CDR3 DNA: TGTGCCAGCAGCCAAGTTACCGCAAACTATGGCTGCACCTTC

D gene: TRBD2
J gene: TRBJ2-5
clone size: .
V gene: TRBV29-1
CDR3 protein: CSVSSGQETQYF
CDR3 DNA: TGCAGCGTGAGTAGCGGGCAAGAGACCCAGTACTTC

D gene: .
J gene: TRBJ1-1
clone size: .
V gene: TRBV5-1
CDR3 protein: CASSLRESGTEAFF
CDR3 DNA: TGCGCCAGCAGTCTCCGCGAGAGTGGCACTGAAGCTTTCTTT

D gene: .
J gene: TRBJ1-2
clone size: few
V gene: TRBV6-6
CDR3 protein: CASSPAGGGEYGYTF
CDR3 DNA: TGTGCCAGCAGTCCCGCCGGGGGTGGAGAATATGGCTACACCTTC

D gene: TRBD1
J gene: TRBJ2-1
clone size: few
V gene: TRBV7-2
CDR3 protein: CASSLAGDRVYNEQFF
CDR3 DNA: TGTGCCAGCAGCTTAGCAGGGGACAGGGTGTACAATGAGCAGTTCTTC